This entry describes one T cell receptor (beta chain). Its target is not known. With 60 Vbeta and 13 Jbeta primers, the PCR was carried out. The method was immunoSEQ multiplex PCR; TCRdb's version includes in-frame clones alone and lacks a portion of them. The data contain more than 130,000 clones, around 77% of them singletons. These data are taken from a study of cytomegalovirus exposure and HLA in healthy donors. The germline CDR1 and CDR2 sequences are MNHEY and SVGAGI. The CDR3 is 14 residues long. The ends were cut back, 0 bases at V and 2 bases at J, with 8 bases in the middle. Broader study findings: Analyzed later, most CMV-associated TCR beta chains appeared HLA-restricted. For presence/absence analyses, sequencing depth was assumed to be roughly uniform across donors. Most TCR beta V segments were productive about 87% or about 30% of the time in an earlier analysis.

This TCR derives from a man in his thirties or forties in good health and CMV-seronegative. The sequenced sample was PBMCs. The chain combines TRBV6-5 with TRBJ2-7, with a weak D call TRBD1 (5 bases). The chain's CDR3 is CASSYSFRAYEQYF. The CDR3 DNA follows: TGTGCCAGCAGTTACTCCTTCAGGGCCTACGAGCAGTACTTC.